This T cell receptor (beta chain) was identified in a study of T cells in localized non-small cell lung cancer. Study-wide points: Measurement of T cell clonality placed uninvolved adjacent lung highest, above the level in tumor.

A word on this clone: Its antigen is not identified.

Trimming stripped 3 bases from V and 4 bases from J, with 12 bases between. The CDR3 length is 14 residues. In germline, CDR1 is MDHEN, CDR2 SYDVKM. Libraries were prepared by immunoSEQ multiplex PCR; TCRdb keeps only in-frame clonotypes and omits some of them. The repertoire holds approximately 52,000 clones, 70% to 80% seen once, with around 16% in the top ten. The specimen comprised peripheral blood, sampled before any cancer treatment. This TCR derives from a man aged 40 to 69 with stage I squamous cell lung carcinoma. The J gene is TRBJ1-2, the V gene TRBV28; D is undetermined. DNA of the CDR3: TGTGCCAGCAGTTTGTCCGCGTTCCCCTATGGCTACACCTTC. Its translation is CASSLSAFPYGYTF.